This T cell receptor (beta chain) derives from a study of T cell responses to AZD1222 COVID-19 vaccine. General study results and limits: Clonal diversity was possibly underestimated, and white British individuals and females predominated among donors.

The CDR3 totals 13 residues. Germline values: CDR1 GTSNPN, CDR2 SVGIG (reference sequence). On this clone itself: No antigen is known for it.

The data were produced by immunoSEQ multiplex PCR, yet TCRdb's version contains in-frame clones alone and is incomplete. There are roughly 120,000 clones in the sample; roughly 89% occur only once, and 8.4% lies in the top ten. The chain recombines TRBV30 with TRBJ1-1; possible D gene TRBD1, 5 bases. The sequence came from an adult in good health. Sequenced material: peripheral blood, taken on day 0 of AZD1222 vaccination. CDR3 sequence reads: CAVSQTANTEAFF. DNA for the CDR3: TGTGCAGTTTCCCAGACAGCGAACACTGAAGCTTTCTTT.